A single sample gave rise to the 5 T cell receptor beta chains below, sequenced in a study of identical twins. TCRdb re-analysed the 5' RACE reads in MiXCR, keeping a single row per CDR3 protein. The profile shows about 690,000 distinct CDR3 sequences, roughly 6% of them singletons. Sequenced: naive T cells sorted from blood. The receptors were gathered from a young man in good health.

The V and J genes are TRBV27 and TRBJ2-7; 14 bases line up with TRBD2. This CDR3 is built from 16 residues. Per germline, CDR1 MNHEY and CDR2 SMNVEV (reference sequence). V lost 1 base, J lost 4 bases, and 3 bases stayed unmatched. The CDR3 spells CASSLLRTSGGYEQYF. The CDR3 DNA sequence: TGTGCCAGCAGTTTATTAAGGACTAGCGGGGGGTACGAGCAGTACTTC.

This clonotype was picked up many times. This chain joins TRBV24-1 and TRBJ2-3; D remains ambiguous. This CDR3 comprises 16 residues. With 0 bases removed from V and 0 bases from J, the gap between germline ends came to 9 bases. Germline V gene lookup returns CDR1 KGHDR and CDR2 SFDVKD. The CDR3 is CATSDLRGASTDTQYF. The CDR3 DNA reads TGTGCCACCAGTGATTTGCGCGGAGCTAGCACAGATACGCAGTATTTT.

The V gene is TRBV15, the J gene TRBJ2-5, with a weak D call TRBD2 (5 bases). CDR3 length: 16 amino acids. V dropped 7 bases and J dropped 2 bases, with 20 bases sitting between them. Germline-derived CDR1 and CDR2 are LNHNV and YYDKDF (reference sequence). As DNA, the CDR3 is TGTGCCACCACCCTAAATCCCGGGGTCGGGCAAGAGACCCAGTACTTC. It codes for CATTLNPGVGQETQYF.

This clonotype came up many times. CDR3 sequence: CATRTGTGGFGGAVDTQYF. The CDR3 DNA sequence: TGTGCCACCAGAACCGGGACAGGGGGTTTCGGGGGGGCGGTGGATACGCAGTATTTT. The chain has TRBV10-3 and TRBJ2-3; TRBD1 aligns across 11 bases. V gave up 10 bases and J gave up 6 bases; unmatched junction bases: 24. The germline V gene has CDR1 ENHRY and CDR2 SYGVKD. The CDR3 spans 19 residues.

This clonotype was detected ten times or more. V is TRBV5-6 and J is TRBJ2-1; the D gene is possibly TRBD2 (6 bases). V was pared by 1 base and J by 9 bases, with 17 bases between. The germline gives CDR1 SGHDT, CDR2 YYEEEE. The CDR3 contains 15 residues. DNA for the CDR3: TGTGCCAGCAGCTTGAGGAGATACCAAGCGGGTGAGCAGTTCTTC. Amino acid sequence: CASSLRRYQAGEQFF.